This T cell receptor (beta chain) was observed in a study of shared clonotypes between healthy human individuals. The healthy adult donors were HIV-negative and reported no recent acute infections or vaccinations. Worth noting for this clone: The antigen is unknown.

Study-wide results and caveats: The low donor count limited represented genetic and exposure-history diversity. Generally, estimated richness proved larger in naive subsets than it did in memory subsets. Naive CD4 clonotype sharing across a handful of donors was 4% to 5%.

The repertoire was sequenced with immunoSEQ multiplex PCR; TCRdb's copy has only in-frame clones and lacks some. Of some 1.5 million clones in the sample, 95% to 99% were seen once. In germline, CDR1 is SGHRS, CDR2 YFSETQ. Trimming removed 2 bases from V and 5 bases from J, with 13 bases in between. The CDR3 length is 14 residues. The rearrangement joins TRBV5-1 to TRBJ2-5, with D possibly TRBD1 on 6 matching bases. This clonotype was sampled from a man younger than 45 in good health. The source material was naive CD4+ T cells sorted from blood. Noted subset: CD45RA+ positively selected. The CDR3 coding sequence is TGCGCCAGCAGCTTTACAGGGAAGGCGGAGACCCAGTACTTC. Translation gives CASSFTGKAETQYF.